The present entry profiles one T cell receptor beta chain with its context. This clone's antigen is unknown. Per-base qualities were not stored, and no clone one base away is much larger. Libraries were constructed by multiplex PCR. The sequencer was an Illumina HiSeq 4000. iRepertoire HTBI primers and Arm-PCR amplification of CDR3 regions were used to construct TCR beta libraries. Gel purification was performed on PCR products prior to sequencing. In the source study's methods: A total of around 59 TRBV and some 15 TRBJ segments were identified across samples and were used for gene usage analysis of CDR3 amino acid clonotypes. COPE and FqMerger were used to merge the filtered high-quality paired reads into contigs. BLAST was used to align contigs to the IMGT TRBV, TRBD and TRBJ reference genes, and CDR3 was defined following IMGT. Highly expanded clones were defined as clonotypes with a frequency above 0.1%. Shannon entropy was used to measure repertoire diversity, and the Gini coefficient was used to measure V-J evenness. Public clonotypes were defined as clonotypes shared by more than one individual. Using fastp at Q25 and MiXCR, TCRdb reprocessed the public reads and kept productive beta chains. Identical CDR3 protein sequences are pooled into one entry, listed with their most common genes and DNA. The V and J calls shown here were made by TCRdb, not taken from the authors' results. This sample is represented by approximately 470,000 distinct CDR3 sequences; less than 25% of them were singletons. 7.8% of the sample lies in the top ten.

According to the study, the label for this sample's time point signals: persistent/refractory GD, antithyroid drugs over 5 years with positive TRAb. For both TCR sequencing and RNA sequencing, RNA was extracted from PBMCs using TRIzol. The diagnosis of Graves' disease was made according to American Thyroid Association guidelines. Patients for the study were recruited at an endocrinology department in Xi'an, China. From each patient, 7.5 to 10 milliliters of peripheral blood was collected into an EDTA anticoagulant tube. Ficoll Paque Plus density gradient separation was used to isolate PBMCs, and no further T cell sorting was done. An Agilent 2100 Bioanalyzer and agarose gel were used to assess RNA quality, and a NanoDrop 2000 was used to measure RNA concentration. The sample is drawn from a study of regulatory T cells in long-lasting Graves disease (dated by TCRdb to about 2021). About the investigation overall: To count as having persistent Graves' disease, a patient had to have received antithyroid drug treatment for over 5 years with TSH receptor autoantibodies remaining persistently positive. This study used TCR sequencing and RNA sequencing of peripheral blood to compare persistent Graves' disease patients against newly diagnosed Graves' disease patients. The study was registered as a clinical trial and conducted in China. A total of roughly 35 samples were covered by TCR sequencing, comprising approximately 13 persistent and about 20 newly diagnosed Graves' disease patients. Persistent Graves' disease patients in the clinical cohort had taken antithyroid drugs for around 10 years on average.

Paper-wide results and their limitations: The authors noted that the small sample size was a limitation that may lower accuracy. Only the TCR beta chain was sequenced and analyzed. Compared with newly diagnosed patients, patients with persistent Graves' disease had lower TCR Shannon entropy and fewer highly expanded clones, which suggests clonal expansion. The study examined only peripheral blood because the primary lesion, thyroid tissue, could not be accessed. A larger number of public clonotypes was shared among persistent patients (fewer than 3,000) than among newly diagnosed patients (roughly 1,000).

This sequence originates from a female donor with Graves disease. The sample consisted of peripheral blood mononuclear cells (PBMCs), taken when the disease was refractory, from a patient treated with antithyroid drugs.

The CDR3 protein sequence reads: CASSHQGQGSGEQYF. The nucleotide sequence is given as TGCGCCAGCAGCCACCAGGGGCAGGGTTCGGGGGAGCAGTACTTC. The sequence joins TRBV4-1 to TRBJ2-7; the D gene is perhaps TRBD1, from 6 matching bases. From a lookup of the germline V gene, CDR1 and CDR2 are MGHRA and YSYEKL. The CDR3 has 15 amino acids, counting the end cysteine and phenylalanine. This entry keeps only the CDR3 DNA: 45 bases, framed from base 1. V loses 3 bases of germline sequence and J loses 7 bases, and the interval between the two ends is 19 bases.